Listed below are T cell receptor beta chains from one sample, sequenced in a study of blood T cell repertoires in COVID-19. This table comes from immunoSEQ multiplex PCR, and its TCRdb copy is limited to in-frame clones, with some not included. The table lists over 130,000 clones, approximately 84% of them singletons. Material for sequencing was PBMCs or T cells enriched from blood (not recorded which). The receptors originated from a woman in her fifties or sixties with acute COVID-19. Both conserved end residues are part of each CDR3. The D gene is left open where the match is weak. Only some rows state a clone size, as once, few, many or a class for expanded clones.

V	J	size	D	DNA	CDR3
TRBV10-1	TRBJ2-3	-	TRBD1	TGCGCCAGCAGTGACCCCGGGACAGGGGGCGGCACAGATACGCAGTATTTT	CASSDPGTGGGTDTQYF
TRBV7-9	TRBJ2-5	-	-	TGTGCCAGCAGCCGCGCTCGGGGACAAGAGACCCAGTACTTC	CASSRARGQETQYF
TRBV20-1	TRBJ1-6	-	TRBD1	TGCAGTGCTAGTGACAGGGAACATTCACCCCTCCACTTT	CSASDREHSPLHF
TRBV25-1	TRBJ2-7	-	-	TGTGCCAGCAGTATGCAGGGGTCCTACGAGCAGTACTTC	CASSMQGSYEQYF
TRBV5-1	TRBJ2-3	-	-	TGCGCCAGCAGCCTGCAGGGCAGCGGCACAGATACGCAGTATTTT	CASSLQGSGTDTQYF
TRBV2	TRBJ2-3	-	TRBD2	TGTGCCAGCAGTAACGGACTAGCCCAAGATACGCAGTATTTT	CASSNGLAQDTQYF
TRBV30	TRBJ1-3	-	TRBD1	TGTGCCTGGAGGCTCGCGGGGACAGACGCATACACCATATATTTT	CAWRLAGTDAYTIYF
TRBV3-1/TRBV3-2	TRBJ1-5	-	-	TGTGCCAGCAGCCAAGATTCAGCGGGAAATCAGCCCCAGCATTTT	CASSQDSAGNQPQHF
TRBV19	TRBJ1-5	-	-	TGTGCCAGTAGTAAAGAACAGGGTCGGGATCAGCCCCAGCATTTT	CASSKEQGRDQPQHF
TRBV21-1	TRBJ1-6	-	-	TGTGCCAGCAGCGATACTCGCCGGGACAGGGGATTTCACTACTATAATTCACCCCTCCACTTT	CASSDTRRDRGFHYYNSPLHF
TRBV5-6	TRBJ2-5	-	-	TGTGCCAGCAGCTCAGACAGACAACCCCGGGAGACCCAGTACTTC	CASSSDRQPRETQYF
TRBV27	TRBJ2-5	few	-	TGTGCCAGCAGTTTAGGGCACCAAGAGACCCAGTACTTC	CASSLGHQETQYF
TRBV6-5	TRBJ1-2	-	TRBD1	TGTGCCAGCAGTTCCCCGGACAGGGCCCATGGCTACACCTTC	CASSSPDRAHGYTF
TRBV24-1	TRBJ1-5	-	-	TGTGCCACCAGTGCGGTGGGGGCTCAGCCCCAGCATTTT	CATSAVGAQPQHF
TRBV7-6	TRBJ1-1	-	-	TGTGCCAGCAGCTTAGCTTCGGGGGGGGACACTGAAGCTTTCTTT	CASSLASGGDTEAFF
TRBV7-9	TRBJ2-2	once	TRBD2	TGTGCCAGCAGCTTAGGGGGAGGGACTAGCGGGAGAAACACCGGGGAGCTGTTTTTT	CASSLGGGTSGRNTGELFF
TRBV24-1	TRBJ2-3	-	TRBD2	TGTGCCACCAGGGGGACTAGCGGGAGTTTGGATACGCAGTATTTT	CATRGTSGSLDTQYF
TRBV6-1	TRBJ1-2	-	-	TGTGCCAGCAGTGAAGCGGGTGGGGGGAACTATGGCTACACCTTC	CASSEAGGGNYGYTF
TRBV28	TRBJ2-1	-	TRBD2	TGTGCCAGCCGGACTAGCGGGAGCCGGGGTGAGCAGTTCTTC	CASRTSGSRGEQFF
TRBV30	TRBJ2-1	-	-	TGTGCCTGGAGTGCCTTCAATGAGCAGTTCTTC	CAWSAFNEQFF
TRBV7-9	TRBJ1-1	-	-	TGTGCCAGCAGCTCATCGGCCAGGGGTGTTACTGAAGCTTTCTTT	CASSSSARGVTEAFF
TRBV4-1	TRBJ1-1	few	TRBD1	TGCGCCAGCAGGGGGAGCAGGGGGCTTGGTGATACTGAAGCTTTCTTT	CASRGSRGLGDTEAFF
TRBV3-1/TRBV3-2	TRBJ2-2	few	-	TGTGCCAGCAGCCCAGGGACCGGGGAGCTGTTTTTT	CASSPGTGELFF